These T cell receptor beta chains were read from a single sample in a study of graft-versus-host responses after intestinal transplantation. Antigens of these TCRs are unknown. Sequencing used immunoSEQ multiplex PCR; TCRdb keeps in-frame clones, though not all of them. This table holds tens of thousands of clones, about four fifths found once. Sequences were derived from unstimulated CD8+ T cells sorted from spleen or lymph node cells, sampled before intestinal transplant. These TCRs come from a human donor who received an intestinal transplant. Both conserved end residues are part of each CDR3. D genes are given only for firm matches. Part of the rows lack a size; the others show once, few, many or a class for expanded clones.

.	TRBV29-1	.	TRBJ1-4	TGCAGCGTTGAAGATGTACGTGGGCAGGGTAACGAAAAACTGTTTTTT	CSVEDVRGQGNEKLFF
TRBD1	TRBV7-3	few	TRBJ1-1	TGTGCCAGCAGCACAACCGGGACAGGGAGCACTGAAGCTTTCTTT	CASSTTGTGSTEAFF
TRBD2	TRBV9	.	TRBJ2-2	TGTGCCAGCAGCCCCAGACTAGCACTGAACACCGGGGAGCTGTTTTTT	CASSPRLALNTGELFF
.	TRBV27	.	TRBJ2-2	TGTGCCAGCAGTTTACTAGGTGGGGAGCTGTTTTTT	CASSLLGGELFF
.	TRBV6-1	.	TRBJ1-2	TGTGCCAGCAGTCCTACAGGGACCCCAGGCTACACCTTC	CASSPTGTPGYTF
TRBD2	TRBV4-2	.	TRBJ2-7	TGTGCCAGCAGCTTGGGACATATAGCGGGAAGCTCCTACGAGCAGTACTTC	CASSLGHIAGSSYEQYF
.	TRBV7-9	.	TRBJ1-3	TGTGCCAGCAGCCCCACTACGGCCCTCACCATATATTTT	CASSPTTALTIYF
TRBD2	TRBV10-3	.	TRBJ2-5	TGTGCCATCAGTGACGTCGCAGAACCTAGAACATTCGGGAGGCAGGAGACCCAGTACTTC	CAISDVAEPRTFGRQETQYF
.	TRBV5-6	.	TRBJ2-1	TGTGCCAGCAGCTTGATACCCAATGAGCAGTTCTTC	CASSLIPNEQFF
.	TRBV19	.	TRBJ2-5	TGTGCCAGTAGTCTAGAAGGGTCATTGCAAGAGACCCAGTACTTC	CASSLEGSLQETQYF
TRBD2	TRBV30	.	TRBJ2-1	TGTGCCTGGAGTGTAAGCGGGAACTACAATGAGCAGTTCTTC	CAWSVSGNYNEQFF
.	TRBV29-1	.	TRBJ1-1	TGCAGCGTTGTGTTTACTGAAGCTTTCTTT	CSVVFTEAFF
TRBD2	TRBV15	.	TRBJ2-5	TGTGCCACCAGCATGGCGACTAGCGGCCAAGAGACCCAGTACTTC	CATSMATSGQETQYF
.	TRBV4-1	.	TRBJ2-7	TGCGCCAGCAGCCAGGTGAGGACAGCTCCCTACGAGCAGTACTTC	CASSQVRTAPYEQYF
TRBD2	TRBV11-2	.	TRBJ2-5	TGTGCCAGCAGCTCATCCATACGGGGGGGAGAAGAGACCCAGTACTTC	CASSSSIRGGEETQYF
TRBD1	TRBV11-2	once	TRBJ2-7	TGTGCCAGCAGCCCGAGGACAGGTTTCTACGAGCAGTACTTC	CASSPRTGFYEQYF
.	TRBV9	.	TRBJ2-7	TGTGCCAGCAGCGTAGGTCTAGCTGGTAACGAGCAGTACTTC	CASSVGLAGNEQYF
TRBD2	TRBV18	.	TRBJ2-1	TGTGCCAGCTCACCATGGAGACAGGGGCACCCGGGACTAGCGGTTTATACCTACAATGAGCAGTTCTTC	CASSPWRQGHPGLAVYTYNEQFF
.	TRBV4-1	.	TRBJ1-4	TGCGCCAGCAGCCAAGATCCTGGCGACGACCTAACCGCTTCGGCTAATGAAAAACTGTTTTTT	CASSQDPGDDLTASANEKLFF
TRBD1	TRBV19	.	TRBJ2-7	TGTGCCAGTAGTATCTACAGGGGGCCCTCCTACGAGCAGTACTTC	CASSIYRGPSYEQYF
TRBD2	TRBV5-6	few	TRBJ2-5	TGTGCCAGCAGCACTGCACTAGCGGGGGCTTTCCGGGAGACCCAGTACTTC	CASSTALAGAFRETQYF
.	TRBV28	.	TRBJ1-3	TGTGCCAGCAGTTTAGGGTCCTTCTCTGGAAACACCATATATTTT	CASSLGSFSGNTIYF
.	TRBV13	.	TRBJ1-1	TGTGCCAGCAGCTCTTCCAGGGGAATCGCTGAAGCTTTCTTT	CASSSSRGIAEAFF
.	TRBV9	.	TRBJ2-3	TGTGCCAGCAGCCCACACCCCAACCTTCCGTTGGTCCCGGCGCAGTATTTT	CASSPHPNLPLVPAQYF
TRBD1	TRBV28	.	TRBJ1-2	TGTGCCAGCAGTCCCGACAGGGTTCTAAGTGTCTACACCTTC	CASSPDRVLSVYTF
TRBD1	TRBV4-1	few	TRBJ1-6	TGCGCCAGCAGCCCGGACAGGGGGCAGGATTCACCCCTCCACTTT	CASSPDRGQDSPLHF